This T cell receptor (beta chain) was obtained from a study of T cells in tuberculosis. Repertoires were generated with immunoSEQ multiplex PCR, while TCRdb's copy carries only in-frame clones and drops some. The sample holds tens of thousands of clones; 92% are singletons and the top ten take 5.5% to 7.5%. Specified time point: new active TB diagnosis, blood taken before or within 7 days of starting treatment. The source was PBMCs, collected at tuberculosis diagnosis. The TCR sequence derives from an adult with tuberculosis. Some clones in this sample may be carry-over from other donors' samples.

CDR3 coding DNA: TGCGCCAGCCGCTACAGGGGGCTGGGAGACAATGAGCAGTTCTTC. It specifies CASRYRGLGDNEQFF. The chain has TRBV5-1 and TRBJ2-1; 9 bases agree with TRBD1. The V gene end was trimmed by 7 bases and the J gene end by 5 bases; junction bases not matched to a gene: 10. The CDR3 extends over 15 amino acids. Germline-derived CDR1 and CDR2 are SGHRS and YFSETQ.